Below are 14 T cell receptor beta chains sequenced from a single sample in a study of tumor-infiltrating lymphocytes in primary liver carcinoma. With a constant-region primer, TCR beta cDNA was made from approximately 500 ng of total RNA. ARM-PCR was slightly modified, and three nested multiplex PCR rounds with it gave rise to the TCR beta libraries. TRBV1-TRBV30 forward primers paired with a C-beta reverse primer drove the first two PCR rounds, roughly 10 cycles each. TCRdb re-analysed the multiplex PCR reads in MiXCR, keeping a single row per CDR3 protein. The table has roughly 330,000 distinct CDR3 sequences, about two thirds seen once. Unsorted whole blood served as the source of blood RNA, and germline DNA was extracted as well. The sample taken for sequencing was peripheral blood. The origin of the receptors is a man aged 35 to 55 with primary liver carcinoma and hepatitis B virus infection.

Remarks on this clonotype: Since a much larger clone is just one base distant, this may be a read error. Lacking the conserved final phenylalanine or tryptophan, this CDR3 likely reflects a read error. The rearrangement links TRBV12-3 or TRBV12-4 to TRBJ2-1, with TRBD1 identical over 7 bases. The V gene end was trimmed by 3 bases and the J gene end by 6 bases; junction bases not matched to a gene: 5. The length of the CDR3 is 14 residues. CDR3 sequence reads: CASSLTGNINEQFS. CDR3 DNA: TGTGCCAGCAGTTTGACAGGGAATATCAATGAGCAGTTCTCC.

This clonotype has just a few counts. The chain joins TRBV5-1 to TRBJ2-5, with TRBD2 identical over 8 bases. Looked up from germline, CDR1 is SGHRS and CDR2 is YFSETQ. V was pared by 1 base and J by 5 bases, with 10 bases of the junction left unmatched. The CDR3 totals 16 residues. DNA of the CDR3: TGCGCCAGCAGCTTGCTGACGGGAGGGCCGGGGGAGACCCAGTACTTC. This translates into CASSLLTGGPGETQYF.

Comment on this clonotype: This may stem from a read error, because a much larger clone lies one nucleotide away. The CDR3 nucleotides are TGTGCCACTTCGCACACAAACTACGAGCAGTACTTC. Translating it yields CATSHTNYEQYF. The chain uses TRBV6-1 and TRBJ2-7, with D unclear. Germline V CDR1 and CDR2: MNHNS, SASEGT. V was shortened by 10 bases and J by 3 bases, with 13 bases between the two germline ends. The CDR3 spans 12 residues.

Notes on this clonotype: The junction and the germline gene differ at one end; a read error may be behind it. This chain links TRBV11-2 with TRBJ2-2; D may be TRBD2 (6 bases). Germline assignment: CDR1 SGHAT and CDR2 FQNNGV. The CDR3 runs 15 residues. The CDR3 coding sequence is TGTACCAGCAGCTTATCCGGGGTGCTTGGCGGGGAGCTGTATTTT. Amino acids: CTSSLSGVLGGELYF.

About this clonotype itself: Possible read error: a much larger clone is one base away. The chain uses TRBV5-4 and TRBJ2-7, with D perhaps matching TRBD1 (6 bases). The germline V gene has CDR1 SGHNT and CDR2 YYREEE (reference sequence). This CDR3 has 13 amino acids. DNA of the CDR3: TGTGACAGCAGCTTGACAGGTTACTACGAGCAGTACTTC. Protein: CDSSLTGYYEQYF.

The V call is TRBV7-2, the J call TRBJ2-1; 10 positions agree with TRBD1. Germline V CDR1 and CDR2: SGHTA, FQGNSA. Trimming took 8 bases from V and 8 from J; bases not matched to a gene: 6. This CDR3 is 13 amino acids long. The chain's CDR3 is CASRDRGYDEQFF. Written as DNA, the CDR3 is TGTGCCAGCCGGGACAGGGGCTATGATGAGCAGTTCTTC. The full variable domain, in which reference TRBV7-2 and TRBJ2-1 provide the parts outside the CDR3, is GAGVSQSPSNKVTEKGKDVELRCDPISGHTALYWYRQSLGQGLEFLIYFQGNSAPDKSGLPSDRFSAERTGGSVSTLTIQRTQQEDSAVYLCASRDRGYDEQFFGPGTRLTVL.

The gene calls are TRBV12-3 or TRBV12-4 and TRBJ2-3, with D perhaps TRBD1 (8 bases). CDR3 size: 20 residues. The V and J ends lost 6 bases and 2 bases respectively, with 30 bases between them. Here the CDR3 DNA reads TGTGCCAGCAGCTCGGACAGGGATTCCAGCGGGACTCGACTCACAGATACGCAGTATTTT. It encodes CASSSDRDSSGTRLTDTQYF.

For this clonotype: A much larger clone differs by one base, so this may be a read error. The chain links TRBV4-3 to TRBJ2-3; 9 nucleotides align to TRBD2. The CDR3 is 19 amino acids. CDR1 is LGHNA, CDR2 YSLEER, per germline. CDR3 bases: TGCGCCGGCAGCCACCTCTTGGGAATGACTAGCGGTGATACAGATACGCAGTATTTT. Translated: CAGSHLLGMTSGDTDTQYF.

The chain joins TRBV30 to TRBJ1-1; D call uncertain. The V gene lost 2 bases and the J gene lost 3 bases, with 7 bases spanning the gap. CDR3 length equals 12 residues. Germline V gene sequence: CDR1 GTSNPN, CDR2 SVGIG (reference sequence). DNA of the CDR3: TGTGCCTGGAGTCGTCGCGACACTGAAGCTTTCTTT. Amino acids: CAWSRRDTEAFF.

Concerning this clonotype: The conserved phenylalanine or tryptophan is not found at the CDR3 terminus, so this likely reflects a read error. The chain links TRBV4-1 to TRBJ1-1, with D uncertain. Per the germline V gene, CDR1 is MGHRA and CDR2 is YSYEKL. This CDR3 region has 13 residues. CDR3 DNA: TGCGCCAGCAGCCATCCCCTGAACACCGAAGCTTTCTAT. Its protein product is CASSHPLNTEAFY.

Comment on this clonotype: Just one base apart from a much larger clone, this may be a read error. V gene TRBV12-3 or TRBV12-4 combines with J gene TRBJ2-1; 13 bases are shared with TRBD2. V shed 5 bases and J 8 bases; nucleotides not matched to a gene: 0. The CDR3 is made up of 13 amino acids. CDR3 sequence reads: CASSTSGRDEQFF. The CDR3 region has the DNA TGTGCCAGCAGTACTAGCGGGAGGGATGAGCAGTTCTTC.

The chain links TRBV16 to TRBJ2-7; D remains ambiguous. The CDR3 is 12 residues long. V shed 3 bases and J shed 6 bases, with 9 bases lying between them. CDR1 and CDR2 (germline): KGHSY, FQNENV. The CDR3 reads CASSHGRVEQYF. DNA of the CDR3: TGTGCCAGCAGCCATGGCCGAGTCGAGCAGTACTTC.

To note about this clonotype: A clone one base away is much larger, so this may be a read error. The gene calls are TRBV6-5 and TRBJ2-2; a weak D match, TRBD1 (5 bases). Per germline, CDR1 MNHEY and CDR2 SVGAGI. The ends were cut back, 5 bases at V and 6 bases at J, with 19 bases in the middle. The CDR3 is made up of 16 amino acids. Here the CDR3 reads CASSKRGGLGAGELFF. CDR3 DNA sequence: TGTGCCAGCAGTAAAAGGGGCGGCCTTGGGGCCGGGGAGCTGTTTTTT.

Concerning this clonotype itself: A read error may produce the germline difference seen at one junction end. J is TRBJ2-5 and V is TRBV4-1, with D perhaps matching TRBD1 (5 bases). The length of the CDR3 is 16 residues. Germline values: CDR1 MGHRA, CDR2 YSYEKL. The CDR3: CTSSQDWTPSGETQYF. The CDR3 DNA is TGCACCAGCAGCCAAGACTGGACACCGTCAGGAGAGACTCAGTACTTC.